This entry is about one TCR beta chain. Which antigen it targets is not known. Base qualities are not at hand, and no much larger clone is one base apart. To prepare the library, PCR was applied. Data came from an Illumina HiSeq 2500. TCR library preparation used molecular barcoding, with unique molecular identifiers applied to normalize quantification of the TCRbeta repertoire. TCRdb reprocessing: public reads trimmed at Q25 with fastp, clones called with MiXCR, in-frame beta chains kept. Identical CDR3 proteins give one entry, which carries the most common genes and DNA. The sample data list some 530,000 distinct CDR3 sequences, and under 15% of these were observed just once. The top ten constitute about 5.4% of the sample. The data are from a study of T-cell reconstitution after alpha-beta-depleted transplantation in children (dated by TCRdb to about 2016). About the full investigation: Using TCR repertoire profiling, the study quantitatively followed how T-cell immune reconstitution unfolded in children after TCRalphabeta/CD19-depleted allogeneic hematopoietic cell transplantation.

Material: PBMCs from the stem cell graft donor, obtained from the stem cell graft. The receptor comes from a human donor who donated a stem cell graft to a child with combined immunodeficiency.

The CDR3 amino acid sequence is: CATCQEVPRDADRELFF. The nucleotide sequence reads TGTGCCACCTGCCAGGAAGTCCCGCGGGACGCCGACAGGGAGCTGTTTTTT. The V and J segments used are TRBV3-1 and TRBJ2-2; the D gene is possibly TRBD2, with 6 bases matching. Trimming removed 10 bases from V and 9 bases from J, leaving 30 bases between the germline ends. CDR1 and CDR2 were assigned from the germline V gene (reference sequence) as LGHDT and YNNKEL. Counted from cysteine to phenylalanine, this CDR3 has 17 amino acids. Only CDR3 DNA remains: 51 bases, in frame from the first base.